The 5 T cell receptor beta chains in this list originate from one sample, sequenced in a study of T cells in Graves' hyperthyroidism and ophthalmopathy. What was amplified from RNA transcripts were TCR beta CDR3 regions. HTBI primers were employed in a first-round RT-PCR of the TCR CDR3. MiXCR, run by TCRdb on the multiplex PCR reads, gives a single entry per CDR3 protein. The data contain 450,000 to 500,000 distinct CDR3 sequences, roughly 23% of them seen just once; the ten biggest clones take up under 55%. Sequencing was carried out using blood. The source is a woman in her 70s with Graves' ophthalmopathy.

The chain has TRBV30 and TRBJ2-3; D assignment may be TRBD1 or TRBD2 (5 bases each). CDR3 length: 12 amino acids. V was cut by 5 bases and J by 2 bases, with 8 bases left in between. Germline V gene data show CDR1 as GTSNPN and CDR2 as SVGIG (reference sequence). The CDR3 protein is CAWGGLTDTQYF. CDR3 nucleotides: TGTGCCTGGGGGGGTCTCACAGATACGCAGTATTTT.

CDR3 in DNA: TGCGCCAGCAGCGTAGCGGGGTACACAGATACGCAGTATTTT. Its protein product is CASSVAGYTDTQYF. The gene calls are TRBV5-1 and TRBJ2-3, with TRBD2 identical over 8 bases. Germline V gene sequence: CDR1 SGHRS, CDR2 YFSETQ. This CDR3 comprises 14 residues. With 4 bases clipped from V and 2 bases from J, the junction kept 3 bases outside the gene matches. Together with reference TRBV5-1 and TRBJ2-3, the CDR3 gives the full variable domain: KAGVTQTPRYLIKTRGQQVTLSCSPISGHRSVSWYQQTPGQGLQFLFEYFSETQRNKGNFPGRFSGRQFSNSRSEMNVSTLELGDSALYLCASSVAGYTDTQYFGPGTRLTVL.

This clonotype was counted only a few times. This sequence joins TRBV20-1 and TRBJ2-3; D possibly corresponds to TRBD1 (6 bases). V lost 3 bases to trimming and J lost 5 bases, with 12 bases between them. CDR3 length: 13 amino acids. Looked up from germline, CDR1 is DFQATT and CDR2 is SNEGSKA (reference sequence). The CDR3, as DNA: TGCAGTGCTAGCGTGGGGGCGCGAGATACGCAGTATTTT. This codes for CSASVGARDTQYF.

This clonotype showed up just a few times. J is TRBJ2-1 and V is TRBV28; 9 bases map to TRBD1. CDR1 and CDR2 from the germline V gene are MDHEN and SYDVKM. CDR3 length: 14 residues. With V trimmed by 6 bases and J by 9 bases, 9 bases remained unmatched. The CDR3 loop reads CASRTPGTGLEQFF. CDR3 coding DNA: TGTGCCAGCAGGACTCCCGGGACAGGGCTTGAGCAGTTCTTC.

Ten or more counts support this clonotype. The chain recombines TRBV6-2 or TRBV6-3 with TRBJ2-2; 7 bases align to TRBD2. V shed 4 bases, J shed 0 bases, and the junction held 2 bases outside the gene matches. The germline CDR1 and CDR2 sequences are MNHEY and SVGEGT. This CDR3 has 15 residues. The CDR3 DNA follows: TGTGCCAGCAGTTGGAGCGGGGCGAACACCGGGGAGCTGTTTTTT. Encoded protein: CASSWSGANTGELFF.